The 22 T cell receptor beta chains in this list originate from one sample, sequenced in a study of early T cells in non-severe SARS-CoV-2 infection. TCRdb re-called the 5' RACE reads with MiXCR, one entry per CDR3 protein. In the table there are roughly 99,000 distinct CDR3 sequences, approximately 12% of which are singletons. The sample in question was whole blood, obtained at baseline. The receptor set was obtained from an adult who was a healthcare worker with PCR-confirmed SARS-CoV-2 infection or an uninfected control (not recorded which).

The J gene is TRBJ2-2, the V gene TRBV18; TRBD2 matches 8 bases. Germline trimming cut 5 bases from V and 0 bases from J; bases unmatched to any gene: 8. The CDR3 runs 17 residues. The V gene's germline CDR1 is KGHSH and CDR2 LQKENI. DNA for the CDR3: TGTGCCAGCTCAGCCGAGCGGGGGCTAGCGAACACCGGGGAGCTGTTTTTT. This translates into CASSAERGLANTGELFF.

The chain joins TRBV5-1 to TRBJ1-2, with no clear D. CDR3 length: 13 residues. Deletions cut 0 bases from V and 4 bases from J, with 7 bases between. Germline values: CDR1 SGHRS, CDR2 YFSETQ. CDR3 loop: CASSLAEAYGYTF. The CDR3 region has the DNA TGCGCCAGCAGCTTGGCCGAAGCCTATGGCTACACCTTC. The whole variable domain, filled in from reference TRBV5-1 and TRBJ1-2, reads KAGVTQTPRYLIKTRGQQVTLSCSPISGHRSVSWYQQTPGQGLQFLFEYFSETQRNKGNFPGRFSGRQFSNSRSEMNVSTLELGDSALYLCASSLAEAYGYTFGSGTRLTVV.

The chain couples TRBV12-3 or TRBV12-4 to TRBJ2-7, with 11 nucleotides matching TRBD1. CDR3 length: 16 amino acids. V dropped 3 bases and J dropped 3; count of bases not matched to a gene: 7. The CDR3 DNA is TGTGCCAGCAGTTTCCCGCGGGACAGGGGGTACTACGAGCAGTACTTC. The encoded protein is CASSFPRDRGYYEQYF.

This clonotype has a handful of counts. The chain has TRBV12-3 or TRBV12-4 and TRBJ1-1; D gene unclear. The ends were cut back, 7 bases at V and 1 base at J, with 10 bases in the middle. The CDR3 consists of 13 residues. CDR3 sequence (DNA): TGTGCCAGCAAAATCAGAGAGAACACTGAAGCTTTCTTT. Translation gives CASKIRENTEAFF.

This clonotype showed up just once. This rearrangement joins TRBV12-3 or TRBV12-4 to TRBJ2-3; 8 nucleotides align to TRBD2. The CDR3 loop spans 14 amino acids. Trimming at V came to 6 bases and at J to 4 bases, leaving 6 bases not matched to a gene. CDR3 loop: CASSAGLGADTQYF. CDR3 bases: TGTGCCAGCAGCGCGGGACTAGGGGCAGATACGCAGTATTTT.

The chain joins TRBV10-3 to TRBJ2-5; D perhaps matches TRBD2 (6 bases). Germline assignment: CDR1 ENHRY and CDR2 SYGVKD. The CDR3 extends over 13 amino acids. Between the trimmed V and J ends, which lost 6 bases and 2 bases, there was a span of 10 bases. CDR3 nucleotides: TGTGCCATCAGGGACGGGGGACAAGAGACCCAGTACTTC. Residues: CAIRDGGQETQYF.

This clonotype came up many times. V is TRBV20-1 and J is TRBJ1-2, with TRBD1 as a possible D gene (5 bases). Trimming took 0 bases from V and 7 from J, leaving 15 bases between them. Germline assignment: CDR1 DFQATT and CDR2 SNEGSKA (reference sequence). The CDR3 loop spans 14 amino acids. This chain's CDR3 is CSARDSWGTAGYTF. In nucleotides, the CDR3 is TGCAGTGCTAGAGATTCTTGGGGGACCGCTGGCTACACCTTC.

The rearrangement links TRBV18 to TRBJ1-1; D unresolved. The germline V gene encodes CDR1 KGHSH and CDR2 LQKENI. CDR3 length equals 16 residues. Trimming took 2 bases from V and 2 from J, leaving 15 bases between them. CDR3 protein: CASSPLSVGENTEAFF. The CDR3 DNA is TGTGCCAGCTCACCATTGTCAGTAGGAGAAAACACTGAAGCTTTCTTT.

This clonotype was detected only a few times. The V call is TRBV5-1, the J call TRBJ2-7; unclear D gene. There are 14 residues in the CDR3. V was clipped by 4 bases and J by 0 bases, with 11 bases between them. Germline CDR1 SGHRS, CDR2 YFSETQ. Here the CDR3 DNA reads TGCGCCAGCAGCATATCAGGAAGCTCCTACGAGCAGTACTTC. It yields the protein CASSISGSSYEQYF.

This clonotype was picked up a small number of times. The chain employs TRBV7-9 and TRBJ1-1; no reliable D call. V lost 6 bases and J lost 3, with 14 bases in between. CDR3 size: 14 residues. CDR1 is SEHNR and CDR2 is FQNEAQ in the germline V gene (reference sequence). The CDR3 DNA reads as TGTGCCAGCAGTCTCGGGTCGGTGCACACTGAAGCTTTCTTT. It encodes CASSLGSVHTEAFF.

Only a few counts were recorded for this clonotype. The chain carries TRBV29-1 and TRBJ2-7, with a weak D call TRBD1 (5 bases). The germline gives CDR1 SQVTM, CDR2 ANQGSEA. The CDR3 loop spans 11 amino acids. V lost 6 bases to trimming and J lost 3 bases, with 9 bases between them. DNA of the CDR3: TGCAGCGTCGTCCAGGGCTACGAGCAGTACTTC. Translation gives CSVVQGYEQYF.

This clonotype was picked up a small number of times. The V and J genes are TRBV21-1 and TRBJ2-5; TRBD1, the table's D call, lacks a check against the DNA. TRBV21-1 is classified as a pseudogene. The CDR3 extends over 15 amino acids. CDR3 region: CASSTRDSRQETQYF. The CDR3 region has the DNA TGTGCCAGCAGCACCCGGGACAGCCGGCAAGAGACCCAGTACTTC.

The V call is TRBV10-3, the J call TRBJ1-1, with a possible D match to TRBD1 (5 bases). The germline V gene has CDR1 ENHRY and CDR2 SYGVKD. The CDR3 loop spans 13 amino acids. Trimming stripped 4 bases from V and 4 bases from J, with 10 bases between. CDR3 protein: CAISGRGGTEAFF. The CDR3 DNA follows: TGTGCCATCAGTGGTCGGGGGGGCACTGAAGCTTTCTTT.

This clonotype appeared a few times. The chain recombines TRBV9 with TRBJ2-3; D may match TRBD1 or TRBD2 (5 bases each). V was trimmed by 3 bases and J by 4 bases, leaving 9 bases between them. Germline V CDR1 and CDR2: SGDLS, YYNGEE. This CDR3 has 13 amino acids. CDR3 amino acids: CASSARGPDTQYF. DNA for the CDR3: TGTGCCAGCAGCGCTCGGGGCCCAGATACGCAGTATTTT.

The J gene is TRBJ2-2, the V gene TRBV11-2; D ambiguous. Per the germline V gene, CDR1 is SGHAT and CDR2 is FQNNGV. V was trimmed by 7 bases and J by 7 bases, leaving 16 bases between them. The CDR3 runs to 14 residues. CDR3 loop: CASTAVTGGGELFF. CDR3 DNA sequence: TGTGCCAGCACCGCAGTCACGGGTGGCGGGGAGCTGTTTTTT.

This clonotype was counted a few times. V gene TRBV20-1 combines with J gene TRBJ2-5; 8 nucleotides agree with TRBD2. The length of the CDR3 is 15 residues. J lost 7 bases, V lost 8 bases, and 18 bases had no gene match. Per germline, CDR1 DFQATT and CDR2 SNEGSKA (reference sequence). The CDR3 region has the DNA TGCAGTTCAGGTCCGGAGACTAGCGTCCCGAGGACCCAGTACTTC. Its translation: CSSGPETSVPRTQYF.

This clonotype has more than one count but fewer than ten. CDR3 residues: CASSIETGTQYF. The CDR3 DNA reads as TGTGCCAGTAGTATAGAGACAGGGACGCAGTATTTT. The chain joins TRBV19 to TRBJ2-3, with 7 bases lining up with TRBD1. The V gene end was trimmed by 0 bases and the J gene end by 9 bases; junction bases not matched to a gene: 0. This CDR3 is built from 12 residues. The germline V gene encodes CDR1 LNHDA and CDR2 SQIVND (reference sequence).

Many counts were recorded for this clonotype. This rearrangement joins TRBV19 to TRBJ1-2, with D possibly matching TRBD1 (6 bases). Trimming stripped 5 bases from V and 4 bases from J, with 11 bases between. This CDR3 is 13 amino acids long. CDR1 is LNHDA and CDR2 is SQIVND in the germline V gene (reference sequence). DNA for the CDR3: TGTGCCAGTAGTGACAGGATCGGCTATGGCTACACCTTC. Amino acid sequence: CASSDRIGYGYTF.

This clonotype has ten or more counts. The rearrangement uses TRBV6-5 and TRBJ2-5; TRBD2 matches 12 bases. The CDR3 is made up of 18 amino acids. CDR1 is MNHEY and CDR2 is SVGAGI in the germline V gene. Trimming cost V 2 bases and J 0 bases; bases outside gene matches: 7. CDR3 sequence reads: CASSYSPRLAGDQETQYF. In DNA, the CDR3 is TGTGCCAGCAGTTACAGCCCGAGACTAGCGGGGGACCAAGAGACCCAGTACTTC.

This clonotype turned up a few times. This CDR3 is CASSLGTRTGVYEQYF. DNA of the CDR3: TGTGCCAGCAGCTTGGGTACTAGGACAGGGGTCTACGAGCAGTACTTC. V gene TRBV5-8 combines with J gene TRBJ2-7, with 9 bases aligning to TRBD1. The CDR3 runs to 16 residues. The germline CDR1 and CDR2 sequences are SGHTS and YDEGEE. Germline trimming cut 0 bases from V and 3 bases from J; bases unmatched to any gene: 7. Complete variable domain (other parts from reference TRBV5-8 and TRBJ2-7): EAGVTQSPTHLIKTRGQQATLRCSPISGHTSVYWYQQALGLGLQFLLWYDEGEERNRGNFPPRFSGRQFPNYSSELNVNALELEDSALYLCASSLGTRTGVYEQYFGPGTRLTVT.

V and J are TRBV12-3 or TRBV12-4 and TRBJ2-1, with D possibly matching TRBD2 (5 bases). The V gene lost 5 bases and the J gene lost 8 bases, with 10 bases spanning the gap. The CDR3 has 12 amino acids. This CDR3 is CASSPTGDEQFF. The CDR3, as DNA: TGTGCCAGCAGTCCTACCGGGGATGAGCAGTTCTTC.

This clonotype was counted between two and nine times. V usage is TRBV20-1 and J usage is TRBJ2-7; TRBD1 is a possible D gene (5 bases). In germline, CDR1 is DFQATT, CDR2 SNEGSKA (reference sequence). CDR3 size: 13 residues. The germline V and J ends were trimmed by 3 bases and 5 bases, with 14 bases remaining between them. The chain's CDR3 is CSARAGYMDEQYF. CDR3 bases: TGCAGTGCTAGGGCAGGGTACATGGACGAGCAGTACTTC.